This T cell receptor (beta chain) was documented in a study of T-cell reconstitution after alpha-beta-depleted transplantation in children. Study outcomes and limitations: Several hundred expanded graft clones reportedly supplied alpha-beta T cells about two months after transplant. When one year had passed after transplant, most T-cell counts and diversity came from newly produced T cells.

A word on this clonotype: The antigen is not known.

It was with unique molecular identifiers that the TCRbeta library was prepared. In TCRdb, the PCR reads were re-called with MiXCR into one record per CDR3 protein. This table has fewer than 550,000 distinct CDR3 sequences, roughly an eighth appearing once. Trimming removed 4 bases at V and 0 bases at J, with 6 bases between. Germline V gene data show CDR1 as SQVTM and CDR2 as ANQGSEA. This CDR3 spans 13 amino acids. The sequence was collected from a female patient aged 2 to 10 who had a stem cell transplant for aplastic anemia, so the T cells may come from the graft donor. The sequencing here drew on PBMCs, mostly from graft donor cells, taken 180 days after TCRalphabeta/CD19-depleted stem cell transplant. The J gene is TRBJ2-2, the V gene TRBV29-1; D uncertain. The CDR3 DNA is TGCAGCGTTGTCATCCCGAACACCGGGGAGCTGTTTTTT. Its protein product is CSVVIPNTGELFF.